These T cell receptor beta chains were read from a single sample in a study of blood T cell repertoires in COVID-19. TCRdb's table, derived via immunoSEQ multiplex PCR, lists solely in-frame clones and lacks some. The table records over 250,000 clones, about nine tenths of them present only once. The source material was peripheral blood. These receptors all come from a woman in her thirties with COVID-19, enrolled during active disease. Both conserved end residues are part of each CDR3. The order of the fields is J gene, clone size, V gene, D gene, CDR3 DNA, CDR3 protein. The D gene is left open where the match is weak. Size values are once, few and many counts, or a class for expanded clones, and some rows have none.

>TRBJ2-1|-|TRBV7-8|-
TGTGCCAGCAGCTTAGGTGGTAGTAGCGGACATAATGAGCAGTTCTTC
CASSLGGSSGHNEQFF
>TRBJ2-7|-|TRBV19|-
TGTGCCAGTAGTGAGGGTACCTACGAGCAGTACTTC
CASSEGTYEQYF
>TRBJ2-7|-|TRBV6-4|-
TGTGCCAGCAGTGACTCTACGGTAAGCTCCTACGAGCAGTACTTC
CASSDSTVSSYEQYF
>TRBJ2-6|-|TRBV30|-
TGTGCCTGGAGCTGGAGGGGAGGATTCTCTGGGGCCAACGTCCTGACTTTC
CAWSWRGGFSGANVLTF
>TRBJ2-7|-|TRBV29-1|TRBD1
TGCAGCGTTGGTACAGGGGGCGCGGGGGAGCAGTACTTC
CSVGTGGAGEQYF
>TRBJ1-2|once|TRBV5-1|-
TGCGCCAGCAGCTTGGGAATTAGCGGGGTTACTAACTATGGCTACACCTTC
CASSLGISGVTNYGYTF
>TRBJ2-3|-|TRBV11-3|TRBD2
TGTGCCAGCAGCTCGTTAGGGCTAGCGGGAGAGGGAGATACGCAGTATTTT
CASSSLGLAGEGDTQYF
>TRBJ1-6|-|TRBV28|-
TGTGCCAGCAGTTTACGGGCCGCGGGTAATTCACCCCTCCACTTT
CASSLRAAGNSPLHF
>TRBJ2-6|-|TRBV4-1|-
TGCGCCAGCAGCCAAGTTCGCAGGGTCTCTGGGGCCAACGTCCTGACTTTC
CASSQVRRVSGANVLTF
>TRBJ1-4|-|TRBV6-5|-
TGTGCCAGCAGAGACCGACAGACCCCTAATGAAAAACTGTTTTTT
CASRDRQTPNEKLFF
>TRBJ1-2|once|TRBV6-2/TRBV6-3|TRBD1
TGTGCCAGCAGTTACGCCTGGAACAGGGGAGTGGATGGCTACACCTTC
CASSYAWNRGVDGYTF
>TRBJ1-4|-|TRBV29-1|-
TGCAGCGTGTCGACAGGTCGGGGTGAAAAACTGTTTTTT
CSVSTGRGEKLFF
>TRBJ1-5|-|TRBV6-5|TRBD1
TGTGCCAGCAGGGCAGGGGGCAGAAAGGCTCAGCCCCAGCATTTT
CASRAGGRKAQPQHF
>TRBJ2-1|-|TRBV13|-
TGTGCCAGCAGCCCTGGACTGGGGGCGCATGAGCAGTTCTTC
CASSPGLGAHEQFF
>TRBJ1-1|-|TRBV11-2|-
TGTGCCAGCAGCTTAGTTGCGGGGGGGAACACTGAAGCTTTCTTT
CASSLVAGGNTEAFF
>TRBJ1-1|-|TRBV30|TRBD1
TGTGCCTGGAGAGGGAGGGACAGGGGGTTGAACACTGAAGCTTTCTTT
CAWRGRDRGLNTEAFF
>TRBJ1-2|-|TRBV19|-
TGTGCCAGTAGTCCGGGGACATCTTACTATGGCTACACCTTC
CASSPGTSYYGYTF